The source of this TCR beta chain is a study of blood T cells in healthy people across ages (dated by TCRdb to the mid-2010s). Background for the entire study: In model experiments, template switching captured roughly one uniquely barcoded TCR beta cDNA molecule for every two T cells. The donors were divided into four age groups: young (average about 15 years), middle-aged (around 41), aged (around 59) and long-lived (approximately 74). Using the same blood draw, the study looked at two additional independent replicas of 1 million unique cDNA reads for two donors, one aged 18 to 30 and the other aged 80 or older. To avoid experimental bias, donors of different ages were distributed randomly across sequencing lanes. Age-related changes in TCR beta repertoire diversity were measured in the study by deep sequencing normalized with unique cDNA molecular identifiers.

Donors were a few dozen systemically healthy Caucasian individuals from Russia aged roughly 6 to 90 years. Approximately 9.3 milliliters of peripheral blood were collected from each donor into EDTA-treated Vacutainer tubes. Ficoll-Paque density-gradient centrifugation was used to isolate PBMCs, with at least 7 million per sample. Trizol reagent was used to extract total RNA from PBMCs, with at least 6 micrograms per sample. For every donor, flow cytometry on a PBMC aliquot measured the percentage of naive CD45RAhigh/CD27high T cells. Germline trimming amounts to 2 bases on V and 12 bases on J, with 5 as the count of junction bases outside the gene matches. In the germline V gene, CDR1 corresponds to SGHDT and CDR2 to YYEEEE. The CDR3 sequence holds 12 residues, the cysteine and phenylalanine included. The only DNA kept is the CDR3, 36 bases in frame from the first base. Receptors were amplified or captured by 5' RACE. Sequencing was carried out with an Illumina HiSeq 2500. A second PCR of roughly 6 to 11 cycles was run with a J-beta primer mix and a sample-barcoded 5' primer. Each TCR beta cDNA molecule received a unique molecular identifier from a template-switch 5' adaptor carrying 12 random nucleotides. Each sample yielded at least 2.5 million CDR3-containing paired-end reads. First-strand cDNA synthesis was performed from all RNA using the Mint cDNA synthesis kit, with priming by a TRBC-specific oligonucleotide. Following uracil-DNA glycosylase treatment, a first 18-cycle PCR with universal primers M1SS and BC2_uni_R was performed on all cDNA. Under the source paper's analysis protocol: For normalization, 1 million high-quality reads, each with a distinct molecular identifier, were randomly selected from each sample. Instead of being binned into consensus sequences, reads that shared molecular identifiers were thrown out. MiTCR, set to a Q25 quality threshold and the strictest error-elimination algorithm, was used for CDR3 identification, clonotype clustering and error correction. Lower-bound total TCR beta diversity was estimated with a nonparametric unseen species model using Euler transformation. TCRdb passed the public sequencing reads through fastp at Q25 and MiXCR, retaining productive beta sequences. Under each unique CDR3 protein, matching rows form one entry showing the most common genes and DNA. These V and J calls are TCRdb output, not the study's own analysis. The sample table shows about 800,000 distinct CDR3 sequences, and less than 60% are seen once. Of the sample, approximately 18% is held by the ten largest clones.

Results and caveats for the whole study, not just this receptor: There was a strong correlation between observed TCR beta diversity and the percentage of naive T cells measured by flow cytometry. Donor CMV infection status was unknown, potentially confounding age-related changes in expanded clonotypes. As age increased, observed TCR beta diversity per million T cells dropped in a roughly linear way, and a significant reduction was already evident by age 40. Estimates of total diversity based on one million sequenced T cells were regarded as lower bounds and as underestimates. Because profiling used bulk unsorted PBMCs, naive and antigen-experienced compartments could not be compared conclusively. The long-lived group showed more naive CD4+ T cells, fewer expanded clones and increased TCR diversity than the aged group, suggesting age selection.

A word on this clonotype: What antigen it recognizes has not been identified. Base qualities are not provided; no much larger clone lies one nucleotide away.

The sequenced sample was blood. The receptor's source is a man at least 80 years old in good health. Rearrangement joined TRBV5-6 to TRBJ2-1, and TRBD2 matches 7 of the central bases. The base sequence is TGTGCCAGCAGCTTAAATCTAGCGGCGCAGTTCTTC. It translates as CASSLNLAAQFF.